Each of the 31 T cell receptor beta chains below was sequenced from the same sample in a study of T cell clones after liver transplantation. Clones were sequenced by immunoSEQ multiplex PCR, and TCRdb holds only the in-frame ones, with some missing. In the table there are tens of thousands of clones, roughly 70% of which are singletons. Source: CD4+ T cells from blood, taken at the 22-month timepoint. The receptor source for this set is a human patient who received a liver transplant. Part of the T cell pool may stem from the graft donor.

This clone was detected a few times. J is TRBJ1-1 and V is TRBV6-5; D is unclear. CDR3 size: 15 residues. Germline CDR1 and CDR2: MNHEY and SVGAGI. Trimming cost V 4 bases and J 0 bases, with 12 bases left between them. In nucleotides, the CDR3 is TGTGCCAGCAGTTTGCCTGGGTTCATGAACACTGAAGCTTTCTTT. This sequence encodes CASSLPGFMNTEAFF.

The chain employs TRBV9 and TRBJ2-4, with 9 positions matching TRBD2. Germline trimming cut 0 bases from V and 12 bases from J; bases unmatched to any gene: 10. This CDR3 comprises 15 residues. CDR1 is SGDLS and CDR2 is YYNGEE in the germline V gene. DNA for the CDR3: TGTGCCAGCAGCGTAGACACCGGGACTAGCAATTATCAGTACTTC. Amino acid sequence: CASSVDTGTSNYQYF. Full variable domain (outside the CDR3, taken from reference TRBV9 and TRBJ2-4): DSGVTQTPKHLITATGQRVTLRCSPRSGDLSVYWYQQSLDQGLQFLIQYYNGEERAKGNILERFSAQQFPDLHSELNLSSLELGDSALYFCASSVDTGTSNYQYFGAGTRLSVL.

This clone was detected only a few times. The rearrangement links TRBV27 to TRBJ1-2; D is perhaps TRBD1 (5 bases). Between the trimmed V and J ends, which lost 5 bases and 6 bases, there was a span of 10 bases. The CDR3 covers 12 residues. Germline V gene lookup returns CDR1 MNHEY and CDR2 SMNVEV (reference sequence). The CDR3, as DNA: TGTGCCAGCAGTATGGGGGAGAATGGCTACACCTTC. Amino acids: CASSMGENGYTF.

V and J are TRBV9 and TRBJ2-2, with TRBD2 as a possible D gene (5 bases). This CDR3 spans 14 amino acids. V was clipped by 6 bases and J by 7 bases, with 16 bases between them. Germline CDR1 and CDR2: SGDLS and YYNGEE. In DNA, the CDR3 is TGTGCCAGCACTTGGACTGACACGAGCGGGGAGCTGTTTTTT. Its translation is CASTWTDTSGELFF.

This chain connects TRBV4-1 to TRBJ2-1; D may be TRBD1 (5 bases). CDR3 length: 17 residues. Trimming removed 1 base at V and 0 bases at J, with 13 bases between. CDR1 and CDR2 from the germline V gene are MGHRA and YSYEKL. CDR3 residues: CASSQGWKGYSYNEQFF. In DNA form, the CDR3 reads TGCGCCAGCAGCCAAGGGTGGAAGGGGTACTCCTACAATGAGCAGTTCTTC.

CDR3 residues: CAWSIGTGNQPQHF. In DNA, the CDR3 is TGTGCCTGGAGTATCGGGACAGGGAATCAGCCCCAGCATTTT. V usage is TRBV30 and J usage is TRBJ1-5; TRBD1 aligns across 9 bases. V lost 2 bases and J lost 4; bases outside the gene matches: 3. Looked up from germline, CDR1 is GTSNPN and CDR2 is SVGIG (reference sequence). The CDR3 loop spans 14 amino acids.

The V and J genes are TRBV6-5 and TRBJ2-1; the match to TRBD1 covers 10 bases. Germline V CDR1 and CDR2: MNHEY, SVGAGI. The trim removed 4 bases at V and 15 bases at J, leaving 6 bases unmatched. This CDR3 is built from 12 residues. The CDR3 DNA sequence: TGTGCCAGCAGTTCGGGACAGGGGATGAGGTTCTTC. Protein sequence: CASSSGQGMRFF.

V is TRBV9 and J is TRBJ2-3; TRBD2 matches at 11 bases. V lost 4 bases to trimming and J lost 0 bases; unmatched junction nucleotides: 4. This CDR3 comprises 16 residues. CDR1 SGDLS and CDR2 YYNGEE come from the germline V gene. CDR3: CASSFLAGGSTDTQYF. Here the CDR3 DNA reads TGTGCCAGCAGCTTTTTAGCGGGGGGGAGCACAGATACGCAGTATTTT.

The chain combines TRBV13 with TRBJ2-6; D assignment may be TRBD1 or TRBD2 (6 bases each). V was clipped by 5 bases and J by 4 bases, with 12 bases between them. CDR1 and CDR2 from the germline V gene are PRHDT and FYEKMQ (reference sequence). CDR3 length equals 15 residues. The CDR3 loop is CASSRRGGGANVLTF. CDR3 DNA sequence: TGTGCCAGCAGCCGCAGGGGAGGCGGGGCCAACGTCCTGACTTTC.

J is TRBJ2-3 and V is TRBV10-3; tentative D call: TRBD2 (7 bases). Trimming removed 0 bases from V and 0 bases from J, with 13 bases in between. This CDR3 comprises 17 residues. Germline CDR1 ENHRY, CDR2 SYGVKD. The CDR3 nucleotides are TGTGCCATCAGTGAGTCGCGTGGGGGGGCTAGCACAGATACGCAGTATTTT. Translating it yields CAISESRGGASTDTQYF.

The V call is TRBV2, the J call TRBJ2-5; D perhaps matches TRBD1 (6 bases). The ends were cut back, 3 bases at V and 2 bases at J, with 10 bases in the middle. CDR3 length: 14 amino acids. Germline CDR1 SNHLY, CDR2 FYNNEI. CDR3: CASSEYGTQETQYF. CDR3 nucleotides: TGTGCCAGCAGTGAGTACGGGACACAAGAGACCCAGTACTTC.

The chain links TRBV28 to TRBJ1-2, with 8 nucleotides matching TRBD1. Germline CDR1 and CDR2: MDHEN and SYDVKM. The length of the CDR3 is 13 residues. J was trimmed by 5 bases and V by 5 bases; bases with no gene match: 4. The CDR3 sequence is CASSPQGAYGYTF. CDR3 nucleotide sequence: TGTGCCAGCAGTCCTCAGGGGGCGTATGGCTACACCTTC.

The chain links TRBV5-1 to TRBJ1-4, with 10 positions matching TRBD1. Trimming at V came to 0 bases and at J to 6 bases, leaving 8 bases not matched to a gene. The CDR3 is 17 amino acids. Germline CDR1 SGHRS, CDR2 YFSETQ. For the CDR3, the DNA is TGCGCCAGCAGCTTGGCGAGATCCGGGACAGGGGATGAAAAACTGTTTTTT. It translates to CASSLARSGTGDEKLFF.

The rearrangement links TRBV29-1 to TRBJ1-1, with a tentative D call TRBD1 (5 bases). The length of the CDR3 is 13 residues. V was clipped by 6 bases and J by 1 base, with 12 bases between them. CDR1 is SQVTM and CDR2 is ANQGSEA in the germline V gene. The CDR3 nucleotides read TGCAGCGTCCAGGGTATTGCGAACACTGAAGCTTTCTTT. Protein product: CSVQGIANTEAFF.

Only a few counts were recorded for this clone. The rearrangement joins TRBV27 to TRBJ1-1; TRBD1 matches at 9 bases. The germline CDR1 and CDR2 sequences are MNHEY and SMNVEV (reference sequence). V trimming: 3 bases; J trimming: 3 bases; junction bases outside the gene matches: 2. This CDR3 has 14 amino acids. CDR3 region: CASSFGDRDTEAFF. The DNA for the CDR3 is TGTGCCAGCAGTTTCGGGGACAGGGACACTGAAGCTTTCTTT.

V and J are TRBV7-2 and TRBJ2-1, with D possibly being TRBD1 or TRBD2 (5 bases each). V gave up 4 bases and J gave up 8 bases, with 12 bases separating them. This CDR3 has 13 amino acids. CDR1 and CDR2 from the germline V gene are SGHTA and FQGNSA. As DNA, the CDR3 is TGTGCCAGCAGCTGGGGGACCGGGGATGAGCAGTTCTTC. This codes for CASSWGTGDEQFF.

The rearrangement joins TRBV6-6 to TRBJ1-4; 8 nucleotides match TRBD1. Germline V CDR1 and CDR2: MNHNY, SVGAGI (reference sequence). CDR3 length: 15 amino acids. J lost 5 bases, V lost 5 bases, and 7 bases had no gene match. This CDR3 is CASSLPDRANEKLFF. CDR3 sequence (DNA): TGTGCCAGCAGTCTCCCGGACAGGGCGAATGAAAAACTGTTTTTT.

The genes are TRBV6-1 and TRBJ2-4, with 7 bases fitting TRBD1. V lost 4 bases to trimming and J lost 5 bases; unmatched junction nucleotides: 11. The CDR3 spans 16 residues. Germline values: CDR1 MNHNS, CDR2 SASEGT. The CDR3 loop is CASSAGTATNQNIQYF. The CDR3 region has the DNA TGTGCCAGCAGTGCTGGGACAGCTACCAACCAAAACATTCAGTACTTC.

V gene TRBV25-1 combines with J gene TRBJ2-1; D is uncertain. The CDR3 runs 16 residues. Germline CDR1 MGHDK, CDR2 SYGVNS. Trimming left V 2 bases short and J 4 bases short, with 15 bases between. The CDR3 sequence is CASSEGGFSEYNEQFF. The CDR3 DNA reads TGTGCCAGCAGTGAAGGCGGATTTTCTGAATACAATGAGCAGTTCTTC.

The CDR3 here is CASSWGMGREKLFF. The CDR3 coding sequence is TGTGCCAGCAGTTGGGGCATGGGGAGAGAAAAACTGTTTTTT. The V call is TRBV28, the J call TRBJ1-4; D may be TRBD1 (5 bases). The CDR3 has 14 amino acids. V lost 4 bases and J lost 8, with 14 bases in between. Germline lookup yields CDR1 MDHEN and CDR2 SYDVKM.

This clone was counted only a few times. The chain is built from TRBV5-4 and TRBJ2-1; 10 nucleotides agree with TRBD2. This CDR3 is built from 15 residues. Germline V gene data show CDR1 as SGHNT and CDR2 as YYREEE (reference sequence). After removal of 4 bases from V and 2 bases from J, the junction contained 3 bases not matched to a gene. The DNA of the CDR3 is TGTGCCAGCAGCGCACTAGCGGGGACCTACAATGAGCAGTTCTTC. Translated: CASSALAGTYNEQFF. The full variable domain, its missing parts supplied by reference TRBV5-4 and TRBJ2-1, is ETGVTQSPTHLIKTRGQQVTLRCSSQSGHNTVSWYQQALGQGPQFIFQYYREEENGRGNFPPRFSGLQFPNYSSELNVNALELDDSALYLCASSALAGTYNEQFFGPGTRLTVL.

The chain joins TRBV6-6 to TRBJ2-5, with D perhaps matching TRBD2 (5 bases). Per the germline V gene, CDR1 is MNHNY and CDR2 is SVGAGI (reference sequence). CDR3 length: 14 amino acids. The ends were cut back, 7 bases at V and 4 bases at J, with 16 bases in the middle. This CDR3 reads CASTTAGLTETQYF. In DNA form, the CDR3 reads TGTGCCAGCACCACCGCGGGCCTGACAGAGACCCAGTACTTC.

The gene calls are TRBV6-5 and TRBJ2-7; D may be TRBD2 (5 bases). The CDR3 contains 16 residues. Germline loops: CDR1 MNHEY, CDR2 SVGAGI. Trimming removed 0 bases at V and 2 bases at J, with 14 bases between. The CDR3 DNA reads as TGTGCCAGCAGTTACTCCCGGCCTCGGCGGGCCTACGAGCAGTACTTC. Translation: CASSYSRPRRAYEQYF.

This clone was found a few times. This rearrangement joins TRBV15 to TRBJ1-1, with TRBD1 as a possible D gene (5 bases). The CDR3 is 14 residues long. CDR1 LNHNV and CDR2 YYDKDF come from the germline V gene (reference sequence). V gave up 2 bases and J gave up 4 bases, with 11 bases separating them. In DNA, the CDR3 is TGTGCCACCAGCAGAAACGGGGGAGTCACTGAAGCTTTCTTT. Amino acid sequence: CATSRNGGVTEAFF.

The CDR3 sequence is CASNLKGANYGYTF. The CDR3 region has the DNA TGTGCCAGCAACCTCAAGGGGGCTAACTATGGCTACACCTTC. The chain combines TRBV13 with TRBJ1-2; TRBD1 is a possible D gene (6 bases). Trimming stripped 7 bases from V and 0 bases from J, with 12 bases between. Germline CDR1 is PRHDT and CDR2 is FYEKMQ (reference sequence). The CDR3 contains 14 residues. The full variable domain, completed using reference TRBV13 and TRBJ1-2, is AAGVIQSPRHLIKEKRETATLKCYPIPRHDTVYWYQQGPGQDPQFLISFYEKMQSDKGSIPDRFSAQQFSDYHSELNMSSLELGDSALYFCASNLKGANYGYTFGSGTRLTVV.

Only one count was recorded for this clone. The chain combines TRBV7-9 with TRBJ2-3, with D possibly being TRBD1 (7 bases). CDR3 size: 17 residues. V was cut by 5 bases and J by 1 base, with 19 bases left in between. CDR1 is SEHNR and CDR2 is FQNEAQ in the germline V gene (reference sequence). CDR3 amino acids: CASSTYRGGEGTDTQYF. The CDR3 DNA reads as TGTGCCAGCAGCACATACAGGGGAGGTGAGGGCACAGATACGCAGTATTTT.

This clone was found once. V usage is TRBV7-5 and J usage is TRBJ2-7; the listed D gene, TRBD2, was not tested against the DNA. TRBV7-5 is designated a pseudogene. This CDR3 has 17 residues. CDR3 coding DNA: TGTGCCAGAAGCTTTAGAGTCCAGACGGAGTGCACCTACGAGCAGTACTTC. Protein sequence: CARSFRVQTECTYEQYF.

The rearrangement uses TRBV30 and TRBJ2-5; TRBD1 aligns across 9 bases. The CDR3 has 14 residues. Trimming removed 4 bases from V and 2 bases from J; junction bases left unmatched: 5. Germline CDR1 reads GTSNPN; CDR2 reads SVGIG (reference sequence). The CDR3, as DNA: TGTGCCTGGAATCCGGGACAGGGACAAGAGACCCAGTACTTC. It codes for CAWNPGQGQETQYF.

This chain connects TRBV27 to TRBJ2-3; the D gene is possibly TRBD1 (6 bases). CDR3 length: 14 amino acids. From germline, CDR1 is MNHEY and CDR2 SMNVEV (reference sequence). Trimming removed 3 bases at V and 2 bases at J, with 9 bases between. The CDR3 nucleotides read TGTGCCAGCAGTTTGGACAGATACACAGATACGCAGTATTTT. Protein: CASSLDRYTDTQYF.

The chain links TRBV6-5 to TRBJ1-5, with TRBD1 as a possible D gene (6 bases). V gave up 6 bases and J gave up 5 bases, with 11 bases separating them. This CDR3 is 13 amino acids long. CDR1 MNHEY and CDR2 SVGAGI come from the germline V gene. CDR3 nucleotide sequence: TGTGCCAGCAGGAATAGGGGGGATCAGCCCCAGCATTTT. It translates to CASRNRGDQPQHF.

The chain carries TRBV7-8 and TRBJ2-5, with no clear D. The CDR3 spans 13 residues. Germline-derived CDR1 and CDR2 are SGHVS and FQNEAQ. Trimming stripped 3 bases from V and 5 bases from J, with 10 bases between. The DNA of the CDR3 is TGTGCCAGCAGCTTTTTGGGTTGGGAGACCCAGTACTTC. Amino acids: CASSFLGWETQYF.